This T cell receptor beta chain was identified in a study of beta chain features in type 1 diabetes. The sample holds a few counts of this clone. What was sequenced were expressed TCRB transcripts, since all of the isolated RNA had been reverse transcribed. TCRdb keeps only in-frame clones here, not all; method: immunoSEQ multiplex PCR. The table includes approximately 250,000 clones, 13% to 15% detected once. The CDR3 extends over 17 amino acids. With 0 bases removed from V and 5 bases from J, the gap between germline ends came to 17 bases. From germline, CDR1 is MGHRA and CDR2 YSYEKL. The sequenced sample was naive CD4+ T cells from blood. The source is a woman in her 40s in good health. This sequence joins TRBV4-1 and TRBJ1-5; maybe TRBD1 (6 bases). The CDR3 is CASSQDFFRGADQPQHF. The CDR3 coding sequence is TGCGCCAGCAGCCAAGATTTCTTCAGGGGAGCGGATCAGCCCCAGCATTTT.